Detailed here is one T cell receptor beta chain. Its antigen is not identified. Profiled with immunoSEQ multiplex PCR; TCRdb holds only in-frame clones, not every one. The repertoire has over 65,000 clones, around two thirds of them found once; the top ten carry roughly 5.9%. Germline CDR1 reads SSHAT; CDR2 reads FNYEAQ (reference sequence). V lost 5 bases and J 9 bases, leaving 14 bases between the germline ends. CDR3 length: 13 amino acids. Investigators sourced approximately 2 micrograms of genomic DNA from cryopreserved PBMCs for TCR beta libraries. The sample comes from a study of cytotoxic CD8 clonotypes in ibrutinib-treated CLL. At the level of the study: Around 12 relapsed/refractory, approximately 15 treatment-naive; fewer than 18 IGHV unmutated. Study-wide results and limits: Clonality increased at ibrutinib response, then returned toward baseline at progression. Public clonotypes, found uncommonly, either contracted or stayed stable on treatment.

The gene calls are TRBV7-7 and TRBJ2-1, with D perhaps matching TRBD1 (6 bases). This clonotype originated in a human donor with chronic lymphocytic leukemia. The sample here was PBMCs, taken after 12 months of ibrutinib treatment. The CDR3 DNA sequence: TGTGCCAGCAGCAGCCAACTAGGGGGTGAGCAGTTCTTC. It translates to CASSSQLGGEQFF.